These 18 T cell receptor beta chains were sequenced from one sample in a study of shared clonotypes between healthy human individuals. Generated by immunoSEQ multiplex PCR, the TCRdb table keeps only in-frame clones and is missing some. This table holds more than 1 million clones, approximately 78% found once. The sequenced sample consisted of memory CD4+ T cells from PBMCs. Specified subset: CD45RA-negative fraction. The origin of the receptors is a man between 18 and 29 years old in good health. Some clones in this sample may be carry-over from other donors' samples.

The V call is TRBV9, the J call TRBJ2-3, with D possibly matching TRBD1 (5 bases). The CDR3 runs to 15 residues. V lost 0 bases and J 5 bases, leaving 13 bases between the germline ends. Germline CDR1 SGDLS, CDR2 YYNGEE. CDR3 coding DNA: TGTGCCAGCAGCGTAGTGGGGCAGGCCGGAGATACGCAGTATTTT. Translated: CASSVVGQAGDTQYF.

Points on this clone: Different DNA sequences within this sample yield the same CDR3. This chain links TRBV11-1 with TRBJ2-1; TRBD2 aligns across 10 bases. The trim removed 5 bases at V and 4 bases at J, leaving 2 bases unmatched. CDR3 length equals 14 residues. Germline CDR1 reads SGHAT; CDR2 reads FQDESV (reference sequence). Here the CDR3 reads CASSRTSGYNEQFF. Here the CDR3 DNA reads TGTGCCAGCAGCCGGACTAGCGGATACAATGAGCAGTTCTTC.

The chain is built from TRBV7-6 and TRBJ2-3, with D maybe TRBD2 (6 bases). Looked up from germline, CDR1 is SGHVS and CDR2 is FNYEAQ. V lost 2 bases, J lost 2 bases, and 11 bases lay in between. This CDR3 has 15 amino acids. In DNA form, the CDR3 reads TGTGCCAGCAGCTTATTGGGCGGGATCACAGATACGCAGTATTTT. It translates to CASSLLGGITDTQYF.

This clone came up once. The chain combines TRBV2 with TRBJ2-7; D not certain. This CDR3 is 14 amino acids long. CDR1 SNHLY and CDR2 FYNNEI come from the germline V gene. The V end was cut by 1 base, the J end by 7 bases, with 14 bases between. CDR3 sequence: CASSEVRVLQEQYF. In DNA, the CDR3 is TGTGCCAGCAGTGAAGTCCGGGTATTGCAGGAGCAGTACTTC.

The chain uses TRBV7-9 and TRBJ2-6; D may be TRBD1 or TRBD2 (5 bases each). CDR3 size: 19 residues. Germline V gene data show CDR1 as SEHNR and CDR2 as FQNEAQ (reference sequence). The V and J ends lost 5 bases and 1 base respectively, with 21 bases between them. The CDR3 DNA is TGTGCCAGCAGCCCAGATCTTGTTTGGGGGAAATCTGGGGCCAACGTCCTGACTTTC. Translated: CASSPDLVWGKSGANVLTF.

This clone was picked up one time. The rearrangement uses TRBV5-1 and TRBJ1-4; 7 bases map to TRBD1. Trimming removed 1 base from V and 5 bases from J; junction bases left unmatched: 5. This CDR3 is 15 amino acids long. In germline, CDR1 is SGHRS, CDR2 YFSETQ. The CDR3 DNA is TGCGCCAGCAGCTTGTTTGCAGGGGGGAATGAAAAACTGTTTTTT. Translation: CASSLFAGGNEKLFF.

The chain has TRBV7-9 and TRBJ1-5; 9 positions match TRBD1. Germline V gene lookup returns CDR1 SEHNR and CDR2 FQNEAQ (reference sequence). This CDR3 is 15 amino acids long. V gave up 3 bases and J gave up 3 bases; unmatched junction bases: 3. CDR3 residues: CASSLGTGNNQPQHF. The CDR3 region has the DNA TGTGCCAGCAGCTTGGGGACAGGGAACAATCAGCCCCAGCATTTT.

The genes are TRBV18 and TRBJ1-4, with TRBD1 matching 8 bases. The V gene's germline CDR1 is KGHSH and CDR2 LQKENI. Trimming took 5 bases from V and 6 from J; bases not matched to a gene: 8. The length of the CDR3 is 15 residues. As DNA, the CDR3 is TGTGCCAGCTCAACAGCCAGGGGGCGAGATGAAAAACTGTTTTTT. Its translation is CASSTARGRDEKLFF.

In this sample, this clone turned up once. The gene calls are TRBV7-8 and TRBJ1-2, with D perhaps matching TRBD1 (6 bases). The CDR3 consists of 14 residues. V was trimmed by 5 bases and J by 2 bases, leaving 12 bases between them. Germline assignment: CDR1 SGHVS and CDR2 FQNEAQ. Here the CDR3 reads CASSPRGGNYGYTF. The CDR3 DNA follows: TGTGCCAGCAGCCCGAGGGGGGGAAACTATGGCTACACCTTC.

The rearrangement links TRBV7-6 to TRBJ2-3; perhaps TRBD2 as D (6 bases). V dropped 5 bases and J dropped 5 bases, with 20 bases sitting between them. Germline loops: CDR1 SGHVS, CDR2 FNYEAQ. This CDR3 region has 16 residues. CDR3 in amino acids: CASSGVIGSGGDTQYF. In DNA form, the CDR3 reads TGTGCCAGCAGCGGGGTAATCGGGAGTGGAGGAGATACGCAGTATTTT.

This clone was observed at least ten times. The J gene is TRBJ1-1, the V gene TRBV28, with a weak D call TRBD1 (5 bases). This CDR3 is built from 15 residues. The germline V and J ends were trimmed by 5 bases and 0 bases, with 13 bases remaining between them. Germline CDR1 and CDR2: MDHEN and SYDVKM. The CDR3 protein is CASSIALQVNTEAFF. The CDR3 DNA follows: TGTGCCAGCAGTATTGCCCTACAGGTGAACACTGAAGCTTTCTTT.

The V call is TRBV5-1, the J call TRBJ1-1, with D tentatively TRBD1 (5 bases). The germline CDR1 and CDR2 sequences are SGHRS and YFSETQ. This CDR3 spans 15 amino acids. V was shortened by 4 bases and J by 4 bases, with 17 bases between the two germline ends. For the CDR3, the DNA is TGCGCCAGCAGCGTGATGGTGGGGGGGAGCACTGAAGCTTTCTTT. Translating it yields CASSVMVGGSTEAFF.

This clone has at least ten counts. This chain links TRBV6-1 with TRBJ1-5; D is ambiguous. V lost 7 bases and J 1 base, leaving 8 bases between the germline ends. This CDR3 has 13 amino acids. Germline CDR1 and CDR2: MNHNS and SASEGT. DNA for the CDR3: TGTGCCAGCAATAGCTGGAGCAATCAGCCCCAGCATTTT. This translates into CASNSWSNQPQHF.

This chain uses TRBV7-3 with TRBJ2-2, with no clear D. CDR3 length: 17 residues. In germline, CDR1 is SGHTA, CDR2 FQGTGA. Trimming cost V 4 bases and J 4 bases, with 19 bases left between them. The CDR3 sequence is CASSSHSLVVGTGELFF. In nucleotides, the CDR3 is TGTGCCAGCAGCTCCCACTCGTTGGTCGTTGGCACCGGGGAGCTGTTTTTT.

This clone is a singleton in its sample. The rearrangement links TRBV11-2 to TRBJ2-1, with 15 positions matching TRBD2. Germline loops: CDR1 SGHAT, CDR2 FQNNGV. This CDR3 has 16 amino acids. With 5 bases clipped from V and 9 bases from J, the junction kept 8 bases outside the gene matches. CDR3 protein: CASSRTSGRASGEQFF. In DNA form, the CDR3 reads TGTGCCAGCAGCCGGACTAGCGGGAGGGCCTCTGGTGAGCAGTTCTTC. The full variable domain, with the rest looked up from reference TRBV11-2 and TRBJ2-1, is EAGVAQSPRYKIIEKRQSVAFWCNPISGHATLYWYQQILGQGPKLLIQFQNNGVVDDSQLPKDRFSAERLKGVDSTLKIQPAKLEDSAVYLCASSRTSGRASGEQFFGPGTRLTVL.

The chain links TRBV14 to TRBJ1-3; maybe TRBD1 (6 bases). The germline V gene encodes CDR1 SGHDN and CDR2 FVKESK. V was clipped by 1 base and J by 0 bases, with 10 bases between them. CDR3 size: 16 residues. CDR3 nucleotides: TGTGCCAGCAGCCAAGGAAGACAGGTCTCTGGAAACACCATATATTTT. Protein sequence: CASSQGRQVSGNTIYF.

This sequence joins TRBV6-1 and TRBJ1-5, with D unresolved. Germline V gives CDR1 MNHNS, CDR2 SASEGT. The CDR3 loop spans 15 amino acids. V dropped 4 bases and J dropped 0 bases, with 10 bases sitting between them. The CDR3 coding sequence is TGTGCCAGCAGTGTAAGGAGTCCTAGCAATCAGCCCCAGCATTTT. This translates into CASSVRSPSNQPQHF.

V and J are TRBV6-6 and TRBJ1-2, with D possibly being TRBD1 (6 bases). Germline CDR1 and CDR2: MNHNY and SVGAGI (reference sequence). This CDR3 region has 15 residues. The V end lost 2 bases, the J end lost 4 bases, and 14 bases lay between the germline ends. This CDR3 reads CASSYDRGRIYGYTF. In nucleotides, the CDR3 is TGTGCCAGCAGTTACGACCGGGGGCGCATCTATGGCTACACCTTC.